This T cell receptor (beta chain) was identified in a study of shared clonotypes between healthy human individuals. The CDR3 is made up of 15 amino acids. V shed 2 bases and J shed 5 bases, with 15 bases lying between them. CDR1 and CDR2 (germline): SGHRS, YFSETQ. TCRdb's table, derived via immunoSEQ multiplex PCR, lists solely in-frame clones and lacks some. The sample includes about 2.3 million clones, 80% to 95% of them seen just once. The rearrangement links TRBV5-1 to TRBJ2-3; D ambiguous. What was sequenced was naive CD4+ T cells from PBMCs. The subset denotes: CD45RA+ positively selected. The receptor was isolated from a man in his late teens or twenties in good health. Some clones in this sample may be carry-over from other donors' samples. In DNA, the CDR3 is TGCGCCAGCAGCTTCTCACAAAGTGGTTTAGATACGCAGTATTTT. Translating it yields CASSFSQSGLDTQYF. The full variable domain, rest sourced from reference TRBV5-1 and TRBJ2-3, is KAGVTQTPRYLIKTRGQQVTLSCSPISGHRSVSWYQQTPGQGLQFLFEYFSETQRNKGNFPGRFSGRQFSNSRSEMNVSTLELGDSALYLCASSFSQSGLDTQYFGPGTRLTVL.